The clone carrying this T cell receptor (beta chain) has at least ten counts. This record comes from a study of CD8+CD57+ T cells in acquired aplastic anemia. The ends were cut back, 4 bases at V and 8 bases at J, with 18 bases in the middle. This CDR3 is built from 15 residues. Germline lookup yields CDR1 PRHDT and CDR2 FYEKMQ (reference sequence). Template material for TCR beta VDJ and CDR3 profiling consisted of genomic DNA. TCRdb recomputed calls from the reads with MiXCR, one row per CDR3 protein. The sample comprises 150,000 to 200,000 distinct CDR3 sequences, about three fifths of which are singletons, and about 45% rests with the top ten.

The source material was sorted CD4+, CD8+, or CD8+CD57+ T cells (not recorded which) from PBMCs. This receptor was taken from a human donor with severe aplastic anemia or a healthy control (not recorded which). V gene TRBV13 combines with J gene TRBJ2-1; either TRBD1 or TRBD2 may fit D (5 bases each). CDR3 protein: CASSYGIPVGDEQFF. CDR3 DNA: TGTGCCAGCAGCTACGGGATCCCGGTGGGGGATGAGCAGTTCTTC.